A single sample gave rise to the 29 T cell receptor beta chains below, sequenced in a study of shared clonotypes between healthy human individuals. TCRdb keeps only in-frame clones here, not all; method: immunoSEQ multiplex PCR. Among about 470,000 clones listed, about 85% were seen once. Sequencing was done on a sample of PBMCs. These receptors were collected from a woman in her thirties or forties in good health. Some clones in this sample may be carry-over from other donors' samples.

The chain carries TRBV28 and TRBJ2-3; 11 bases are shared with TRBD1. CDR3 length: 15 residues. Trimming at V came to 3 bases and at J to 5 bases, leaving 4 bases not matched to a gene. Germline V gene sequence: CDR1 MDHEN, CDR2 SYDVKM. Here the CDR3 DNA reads TGTGCCAGCAGTTTTTGGACAGGGGGCATAGATACGCAGTATTTT. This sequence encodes CASSFWTGGIDTQYF.

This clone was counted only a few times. The CDR3: CASSIMGTGYRQPQHF. DNA for the CDR3: TGTGCCAGTAGTATAATGGGTACAGGGTACAGGCAGCCCCAGCATTTT. The chain employs TRBV19 and TRBJ1-5, with D perhaps matching TRBD1 (6 bases). CDR3 length: 16 residues. With 2 bases removed from V and 7 bases from J, the gap between germline ends came to 18 bases. Germline V gives CDR1 LNHDA, CDR2 SQIVND (reference sequence).

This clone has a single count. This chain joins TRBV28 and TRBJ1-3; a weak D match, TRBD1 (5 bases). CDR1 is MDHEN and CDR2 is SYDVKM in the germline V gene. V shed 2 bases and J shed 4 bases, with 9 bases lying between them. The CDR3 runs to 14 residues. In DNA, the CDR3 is TGTGCCAGCAGTTTACCAGGGAAGGGAAACACCATATATTTT. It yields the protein CASSLPGKGNTIYF.

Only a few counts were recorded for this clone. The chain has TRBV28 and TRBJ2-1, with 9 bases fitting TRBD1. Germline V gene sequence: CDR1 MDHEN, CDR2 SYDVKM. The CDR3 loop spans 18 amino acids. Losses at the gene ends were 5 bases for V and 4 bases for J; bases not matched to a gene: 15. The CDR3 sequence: CASSTRQGGAVQYNEQFF. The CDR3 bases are TGTGCCAGCAGTACGCGACAGGGGGGGGCCGTTCAATACAATGAGCAGTTCTTC.

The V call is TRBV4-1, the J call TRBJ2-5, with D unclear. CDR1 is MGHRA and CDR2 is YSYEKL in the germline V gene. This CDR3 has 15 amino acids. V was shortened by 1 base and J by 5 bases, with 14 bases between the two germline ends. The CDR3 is CASSQVLTQEETQYF. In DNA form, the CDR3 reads TGCGCCAGCAGCCAAGTCCTAACGCAGGAGGAGACCCAGTACTTC.

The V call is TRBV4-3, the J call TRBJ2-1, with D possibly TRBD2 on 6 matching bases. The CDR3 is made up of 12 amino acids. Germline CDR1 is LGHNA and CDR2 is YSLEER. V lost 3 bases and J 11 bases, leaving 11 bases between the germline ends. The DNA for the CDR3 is TGCGCCAGCAGCCACCCGACTAGAAAGCAGTTCTTC. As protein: CASSHPTRKQFF.

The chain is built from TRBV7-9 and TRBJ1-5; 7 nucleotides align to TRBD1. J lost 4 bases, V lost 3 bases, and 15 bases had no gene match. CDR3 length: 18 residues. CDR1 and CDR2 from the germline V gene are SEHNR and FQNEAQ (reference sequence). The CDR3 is CASSFGTLSGGKNQPQHF. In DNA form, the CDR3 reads TGTGCCAGCAGCTTTGGGACCCTTTCAGGGGGTAAGAATCAGCCCCAGCATTTT.

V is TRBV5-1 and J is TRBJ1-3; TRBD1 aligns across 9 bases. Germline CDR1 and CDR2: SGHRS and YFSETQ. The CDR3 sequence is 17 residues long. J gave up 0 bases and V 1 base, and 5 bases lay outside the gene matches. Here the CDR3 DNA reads TGCGCCAGCAGCTTGATGGGACAGGGCCTCTCTGGAAACACCATATATTTT. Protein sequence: CASSLMGQGLSGNTIYF.

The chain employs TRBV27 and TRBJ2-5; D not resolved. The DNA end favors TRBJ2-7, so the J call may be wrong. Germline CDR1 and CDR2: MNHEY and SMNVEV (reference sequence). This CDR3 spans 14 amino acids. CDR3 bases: TGTGCCAGCAGTTTAAGGAAGGGTTACTACGAGCAGTACTTC. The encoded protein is CASSLRKGYYEQYF.

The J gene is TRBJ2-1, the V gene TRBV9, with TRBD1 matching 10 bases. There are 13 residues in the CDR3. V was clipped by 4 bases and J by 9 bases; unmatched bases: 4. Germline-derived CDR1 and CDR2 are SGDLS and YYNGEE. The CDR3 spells CASSKTGGFEQFF. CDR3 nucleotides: TGTGCCAGCAGCAAGACAGGGGGCTTTGAGCAGTTCTTC.

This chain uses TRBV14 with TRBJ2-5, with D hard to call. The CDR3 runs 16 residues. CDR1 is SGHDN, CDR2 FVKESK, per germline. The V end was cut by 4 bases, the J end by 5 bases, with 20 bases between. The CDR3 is CASSPYWTLTGETQYF. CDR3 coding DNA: TGTGCCAGCAGCCCCTATTGGACCCTAACCGGGGAGACCCAGTACTTC.

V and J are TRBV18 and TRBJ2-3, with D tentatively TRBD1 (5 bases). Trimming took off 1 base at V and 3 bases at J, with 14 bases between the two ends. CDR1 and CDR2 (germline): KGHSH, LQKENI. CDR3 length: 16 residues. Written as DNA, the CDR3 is TGTGCCAGCTCACCACGGGCTCAGGGCCGGACAGATACGCAGTATTTT. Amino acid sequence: CASSPRAQGRTDTQYF.

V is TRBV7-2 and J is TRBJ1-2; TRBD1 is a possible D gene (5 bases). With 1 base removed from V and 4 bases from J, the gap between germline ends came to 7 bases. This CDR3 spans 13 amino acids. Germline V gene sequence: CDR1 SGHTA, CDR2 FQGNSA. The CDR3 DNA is TGTGCCAGCAGCTTAGGGGGCCTCTATGGCTACACCTTC. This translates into CASSLGGLYGYTF.

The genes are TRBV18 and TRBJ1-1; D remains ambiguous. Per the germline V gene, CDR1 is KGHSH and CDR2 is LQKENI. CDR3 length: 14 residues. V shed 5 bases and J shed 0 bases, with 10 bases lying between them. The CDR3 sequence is CASSSQALNTEAFF. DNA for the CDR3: TGTGCCAGCTCATCCCAGGCCTTGAACACTGAAGCTTTCTTT.

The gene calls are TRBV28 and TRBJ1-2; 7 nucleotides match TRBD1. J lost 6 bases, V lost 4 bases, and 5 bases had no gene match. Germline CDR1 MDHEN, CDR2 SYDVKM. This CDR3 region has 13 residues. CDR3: CASSSLDRHGYTF. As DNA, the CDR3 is TGTGCCAGCAGTTCACTGGACAGGCATGGCTACACCTTC.

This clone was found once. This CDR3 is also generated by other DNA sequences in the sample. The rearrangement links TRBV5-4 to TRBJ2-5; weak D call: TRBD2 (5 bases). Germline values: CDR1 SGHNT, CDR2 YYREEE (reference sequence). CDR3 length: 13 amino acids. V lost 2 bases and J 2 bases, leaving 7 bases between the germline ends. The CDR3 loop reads CASSFGGQETQYF. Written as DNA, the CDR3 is TGTGCCAGCAGCTTTGGAGGACAAGAGACCCAGTACTTC.

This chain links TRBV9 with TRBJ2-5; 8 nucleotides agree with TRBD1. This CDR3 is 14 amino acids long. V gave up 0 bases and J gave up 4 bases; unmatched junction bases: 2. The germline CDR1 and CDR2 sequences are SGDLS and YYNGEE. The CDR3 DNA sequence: TGTGCCAGCAGCGTAGATACAGGGGGAGAGACCCAGTACTTC. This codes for CASSVDTGGETQYF.

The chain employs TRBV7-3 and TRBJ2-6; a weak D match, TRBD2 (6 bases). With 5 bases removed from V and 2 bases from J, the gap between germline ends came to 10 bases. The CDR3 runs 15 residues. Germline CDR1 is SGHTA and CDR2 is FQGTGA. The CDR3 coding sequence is TGTGCCAGCAGCCTAGCGCGTACTGGGGCCAACGTCCTGACTTTC. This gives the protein CASSLARTGANVLTF.

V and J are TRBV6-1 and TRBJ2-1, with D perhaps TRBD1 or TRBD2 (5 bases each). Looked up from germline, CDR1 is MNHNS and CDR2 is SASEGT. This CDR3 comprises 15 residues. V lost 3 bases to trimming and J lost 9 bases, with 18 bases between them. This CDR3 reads CASSDYSLGTPEQFF. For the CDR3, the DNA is TGTGCCAGCAGTGATTACAGCCTGGGGACCCCTGAGCAGTTCTTC.

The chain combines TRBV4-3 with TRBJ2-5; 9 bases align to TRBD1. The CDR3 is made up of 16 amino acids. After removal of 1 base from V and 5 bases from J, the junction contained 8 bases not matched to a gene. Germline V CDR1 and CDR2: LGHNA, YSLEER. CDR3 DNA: TGCGCCAGCAGCCAAGGGGTGGGAGACAGGGGGGAGACCCAGTACTTC. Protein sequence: CASSQGVGDRGETQYF.

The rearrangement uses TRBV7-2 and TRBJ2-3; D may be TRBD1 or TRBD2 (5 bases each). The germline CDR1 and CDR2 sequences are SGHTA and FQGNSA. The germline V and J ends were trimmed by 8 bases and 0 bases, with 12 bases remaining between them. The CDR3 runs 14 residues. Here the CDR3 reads CASSRDQSTDTQYF. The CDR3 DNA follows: TGTGCCAGCTCCAGGGACCAGAGCACAGATACGCAGTATTTT.

The DNA of the CDR3 is TGTGCCAGCAGCCCTGTAGGGGCCCCCTATGGCTACACCTTC. As protein: CASSPVGAPYGYTF. The chain is built from TRBV9 and TRBJ1-2, with D perhaps matching TRBD1 (5 bases). Germline lookup yields CDR1 SGDLS and CDR2 YYNGEE. Between the trimmed V and J ends, which lost 4 bases and 4 bases, there was a span of 14 bases. The CDR3 runs to 14 residues.

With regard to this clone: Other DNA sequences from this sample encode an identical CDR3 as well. The CDR3 DNA sequence: TGTGCCAGCACCCCCGGGACAACGAACACCGGGGAGCTGTTTTTT. Its translation is CASTPGTTNTGELFF. The chain recombines TRBV2 with TRBJ2-2; TRBD1 is a possible D gene (6 bases). The V gene's germline CDR1 is SNHLY and CDR2 FYNNEI. The CDR3 loop spans 15 amino acids. V shed 7 bases and J shed 0 bases, with 12 bases lying between them.

CDR3 protein: CASSLGLARETQYF. The CDR3 DNA follows: TGTGCCAGCAGTTTAGGGCTAGCCAGGGAGACCCAGTACTTC. The chain links TRBV28 to TRBJ2-5, with a weak D call TRBD2 (5 bases). The germline V gene encodes CDR1 MDHEN and CDR2 SYDVKM. Trimming left V 2 bases short and J 5 bases short, with 12 bases between. CDR3 size: 14 residues.

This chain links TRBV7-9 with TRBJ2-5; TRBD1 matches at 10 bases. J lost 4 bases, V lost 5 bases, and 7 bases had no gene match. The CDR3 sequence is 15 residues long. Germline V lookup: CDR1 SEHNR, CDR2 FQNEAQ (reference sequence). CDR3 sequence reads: CASSPRDRGRETQYF. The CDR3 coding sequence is TGTGCCAGCAGCCCAAGGGACAGGGGTCGAGAGACCCAGTACTTC.

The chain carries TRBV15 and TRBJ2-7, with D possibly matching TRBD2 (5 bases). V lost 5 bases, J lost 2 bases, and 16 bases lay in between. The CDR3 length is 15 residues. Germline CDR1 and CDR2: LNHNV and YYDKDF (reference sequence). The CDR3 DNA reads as TGTGCCACCAGCGCTCGTCGGGTCGGGACCTACGAGCAGTACTTC. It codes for CATSARRVGTYEQYF.

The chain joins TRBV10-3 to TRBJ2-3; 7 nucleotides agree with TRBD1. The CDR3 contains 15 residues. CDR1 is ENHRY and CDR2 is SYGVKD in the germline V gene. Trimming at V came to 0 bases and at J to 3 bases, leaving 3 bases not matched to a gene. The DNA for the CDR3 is TGTGCCATCAGTGAGTCGAGGGGGCAAACAGATACGCAGTATTTT. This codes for CAISESRGQTDTQYF.

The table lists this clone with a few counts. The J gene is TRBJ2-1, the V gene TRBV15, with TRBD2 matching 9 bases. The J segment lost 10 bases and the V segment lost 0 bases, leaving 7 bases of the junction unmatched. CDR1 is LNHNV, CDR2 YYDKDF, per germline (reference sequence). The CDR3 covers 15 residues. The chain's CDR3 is CATSREREGRREQFF. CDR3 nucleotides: TGTGCCACCAGCAGAGAGCGGGAGGGCCGTCGAGAGCAGTTCTTC.

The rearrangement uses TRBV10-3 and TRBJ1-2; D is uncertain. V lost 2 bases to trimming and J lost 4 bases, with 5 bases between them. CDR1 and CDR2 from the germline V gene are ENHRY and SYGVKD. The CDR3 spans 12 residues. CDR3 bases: TGTGCCATCAGTGAGCGGTCCTATGGCTACACCTTC. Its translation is CAISERSYGYTF.